These 16 T cell receptor beta chains were all obtained from the same sample, sequenced in a study of blood T cell repertoires in COVID-19. Generated by immunoSEQ multiplex PCR, the TCRdb table keeps only in-frame clones and is missing some. The repertoire holds 410,000 or so clones, with around 91% as singletons. Sequencing was done on a sample of peripheral blood. The receptors here all came from a woman in her 40s with COVID-19, enrolled during active disease.

The chain combines TRBV5-1 with TRBJ1-1; 8 bases line up with TRBD1. The J segment lost 4 bases and the V segment lost 4 bases, leaving 21 bases of the junction unmatched. Germline lookup yields CDR1 SGHRS and CDR2 YFSETQ. The CDR3 length is 19 residues. In nucleotides, the CDR3 is TGCGCCAGCAGCCCCCGCCCCATAACAGGGGGGTTTGGGTCCACTGAAGCTTTCTTT. The encoded protein is CASSPRPITGGFGSTEAFF.

V gene TRBV19 combines with J gene TRBJ1-2; possibly TRBD1 for D (5 bases). This CDR3 comprises 11 residues. Germline values: CDR1 LNHDA, CDR2 SQIVND (reference sequence). The germline V and J ends were trimmed by 10 bases and 7 bases, with 13 bases remaining between them. CDR3 in DNA: TGTGCCACTGGGGGACTCGGTGGCTACACCTTC. It codes for CATGGLGGYTF.

The V and J genes are TRBV7-3 and TRBJ2-7; 9 positions agree with TRBD2. Germline-derived CDR1 and CDR2 are SGHTA and FQGTGA. The CDR3 covers 13 residues. J gave up 4 bases and V 2 bases, and 0 bases lay outside the gene matches. CDR3 DNA sequence: TGTGCCAGCAGCTTAGCGGGAGGGTACGAGCAGTACTTC. Its translation: CASSLAGGYEQYF. Looking up the rest from reference TRBV7-3 and TRBJ2-7 gives the full variable domain: GAGVSQTPSNKVTEKGKYVELRCDPISGHTALYWYRQSLGQGPEFLIYFQGTGAADDSGLPNDRFFAVRPEGSVSTLKIQRTERGDSAVYLCASSLAGGYEQYFGPGTRLTVT.

The chain uses TRBV7-6 and TRBJ2-3, with 8 bases fitting TRBD1. The CDR3 runs 16 residues. The germline V gene has CDR1 SGHVS and CDR2 FNYEAQ. J was trimmed by 8 bases and V by 5 bases; bases with no gene match: 15. Written as DNA, the CDR3 is TGTGCCAGCAGCGAAAACGCAGGGGGCTCGGCCATTACGCAGTATTTT. Its protein product is CASSENAGGSAITQYF. Drawing the rest from reference TRBV7-6 and TRBJ2-3, the complete variable domain is GAGVSQSPRYKVTKRGQDVALRCDPISGHVSLYWYRQALGQGPEFLTYFNYEAQQDKSGLPNDRFSAERPEGSISTLTIQRTEQRDSAMYRCASSENAGGSAITQYFGPGTRLTVL.

In its sample, this clone was seen once. This sequence joins TRBV13 and TRBJ2-7; D is unclear. V was clipped by 0 bases and J by 2 bases, with 8 bases between them. CDR3 length equals 14 residues. The germline V gene encodes CDR1 PRHDT and CDR2 FYEKMQ (reference sequence). The CDR3 here is CASSLGRHPYEQYF. The CDR3 nucleotides are TGTGCCAGCAGCTTAGGCCGACACCCCTACGAGCAGTACTTC.

The chain couples TRBV9 to TRBJ2-5; 7 bases map to TRBD1. Germline-derived CDR1 and CDR2 are SGDLS and YYNGEE. This CDR3 has 17 residues. Germline trimming cut 4 bases from V and 1 base from J; bases unmatched to any gene: 13. CDR3 sequence reads: CASSPLRGPALQETQYF. The CDR3 DNA follows: TGTGCCAGCAGCCCGTTAAGGGGGCCTGCCCTCCAAGAGACCCAGTACTTC. Full variable domain (rest looked up from reference TRBV9 and TRBJ2-5): DSGVTQTPKHLITATGQRVTLRCSPRSGDLSVYWYQQSLDQGLQFLIQYYNGEERAKGNILERFSAQQFPDLHSELNLSSLELGDSALYFCASSPLRGPALQETQYFGPGTRLLVL.

The CDR3 nucleotides read TGTGCCAGCACCCCAATCATTAACAGGGGGGCGGGTTGGACCGGGGAGCTGTTTTTT. Translation gives CASTPIINRGAGWTGELFF. J is TRBJ2-2 and V is TRBV28; 8 nucleotides align to TRBD1. Losses at the gene ends were 7 bases for V and 5 bases for J; bases not matched to a gene: 21. The CDR3 is 19 amino acids. CDR1 is MDHEN and CDR2 is SYDVKM in the germline V gene.

The chain uses TRBV9 and TRBJ1-1, with TRBD1 as a possible D gene (5 bases). The V and J ends lost 4 bases and 6 bases respectively, with 16 bases between them. Germline CDR1 and CDR2: SGDLS and YYNGEE. The CDR3 covers 14 residues. In DNA, the CDR3 is TGTGCCAGCAGCCCATTGGGGGGGAGCCCTGAAGCTTTCTTT. This sequence encodes CASSPLGGSPEAFF.

CDR3 nucleotides: TGTGCCAGCTCACCAGGGACTACCTACGAGCAGTACTTC. The encoded protein is CASSPGTTYEQYF. V usage is TRBV18 and J usage is TRBJ2-7, with TRBD2 matching 7 bases. Germline V gives CDR1 KGHSH, CDR2 LQKENI. This CDR3 region has 13 residues. Trimming at V came to 2 bases and at J to 2 bases, leaving 0 bases not matched to a gene. Looking up the rest from reference TRBV18 and TRBJ2-7 gives the full variable domain: NAGVMQNPRHLVRRRGQEARLRCSPMKGHSHVYWYRQLPEEGLKFMVYLQKENIIDESGMPKERFSAEFPKEGPSILRIQQVVRGDSAAYFCASSPGTTYEQYFGPGTRLTVT.

J is TRBJ1-2 and V is TRBV7-9, with 7 bases lining up with TRBD1. The length of the CDR3 is 14 residues. V dropped 5 bases and J dropped 4; count of bases not matched to a gene: 7. CDR1 is SEHNR, CDR2 FQNEAQ, per germline (reference sequence). The CDR3 bases are TGTGCCAGCAGCCATCCCGGGACAGCCTATGGCTACACCTTC. It specifies CASSHPGTAYGYTF.

The rearrangement uses TRBV11-2 and TRBJ1-5; no definite D call. The CDR3 has 16 residues. V shed 0 bases and J shed 8 bases, with 17 bases lying between them. CDR1 and CDR2 from the germline V gene are SGHAT and FQNNGV. In nucleotides, the CDR3 is TGTGCCAGCAGCTTAGATTTCGGGATTCAAAGGGAGCCCCAGCATTTT. Residues: CASSLDFGIQREPQHF.

The CDR3 nucleotides read TGTGCCAGCAGTCTCTCCGGGACAGGGCTTTACTTC. Protein sequence: CASSLSGTGLYF. The rearrangement uses TRBV12-3 or TRBV12-4 and TRBJ2-7; TRBD1 aligns across 9 bases. The CDR3 consists of 12 residues. Trimming at V came to 5 bases and at J to 13 bases, leaving 9 bases not matched to a gene.

The rearrangement joins TRBV29-1 to TRBJ2-2, with 7 bases that match TRBD1. CDR3 length: 15 amino acids. With 2 bases clipped from V and 0 bases from J, the junction kept 3 bases outside the gene matches. The V gene's germline CDR1 is SQVTM and CDR2 ANQGSEA. The CDR3 nucleotides are TGCAGCGTTGAAACAGGGGCTTCGAACACCGGGGAGCTGTTTTTT. It translates to CSVETGASNTGELFF.

The V call is TRBV6-2 or TRBV6-3, the J call TRBJ2-6; no clear D. Trimming left V 6 bases short and J 0 bases short, with 9 bases between. Germline values: CDR1 MNHEY, CDR2 SVGEGT. The CDR3 has 15 residues. The CDR3 sequence: CASSAAFSGANVLTF. Here the CDR3 DNA reads TGTGCCAGCAGCGCGGCGTTCTCTGGGGCCAACGTCCTGACTTTC.

The gene calls are TRBV5-1 and TRBJ2-7; 10 bases are shared with TRBD2. V was clipped by 3 bases and J by 3 bases; unmatched bases: 6. The CDR3 is 15 amino acids. The germline V gene has CDR1 SGHRS and CDR2 YFSETQ. CDR3 sequence: CASSSQLAGIYEQYF. The CDR3 DNA follows: TGCGCCAGCAGCTCTCAACTAGCGGGAATCTACGAGCAGTACTTC.

This rearrangement joins TRBV9 to TRBJ1-3; D not certain. Looked up from germline, CDR1 is SGDLS and CDR2 is YYNGEE. This CDR3 contains 16 residues. V dropped 0 bases and J dropped 0 bases, with 10 bases sitting between them. The CDR3 spells CASSVGPGSSGNTIYF. As DNA, the CDR3 is TGTGCCAGCAGCGTAGGTCCGGGGAGCTCTGGAAACACCATATATTTT.